The 12 T cell receptor beta chains in this list originate from one sample, sequenced in a study of blood T cell repertoires in COVID-19. Using immunoSEQ multiplex PCR, the repertoire was profiled, and TCRdb retains in-frame clones only, with some absent. Here the sample spans a few hundred thousand clones, about nine tenths being singletons. The sequenced material came from peripheral blood. The receptors here all came from a woman younger than 45 with COVID-19, enrolled during active disease.

This clone was counted a single time. The chain links TRBV28 to TRBJ2-4, with D perhaps matching TRBD2 (6 bases). The CDR3 sequence is 14 residues long. The germline CDR1 and CDR2 sequences are MDHEN and SYDVKM. Trimming stripped 1 base from V and 7 bases from J, with 11 bases between. The CDR3 protein is CASSLYPGENIQYF. CDR3 bases: TGTGCCAGCAGTTTATATCCGGGGGAGAACATTCAGTACTTC.

This rearrangement joins TRBV7-9 to TRBJ1-5; D possibly corresponds to TRBD1 (6 bases). Germline CDR1 SEHNR, CDR2 FQNEAQ (reference sequence). Trimming pared 5 bases from V and 3 bases from J, leaving 11 bases between. The CDR3 loop spans 14 amino acids. CDR3 DNA sequence: TGTGCCAGCAGCCCAAAGGGGGACAATCAGCCCCAGCATTTT. Encoded protein: CASSPKGDNQPQHF.

The chain carries TRBV4-1 and TRBJ1-6, with a tentative D call TRBD1 (5 bases). The CDR3 covers 15 residues. V lost 1 base to trimming and J lost 4 bases, with 8 bases between them. Germline assignment: CDR1 MGHRA and CDR2 YSYEKL. As DNA, the CDR3 is TGCGCCAGCAGCCAAGGTACAGGTTATAATTCACCCCTCCACTTT. Protein: CASSQGTGYNSPLHF.

The gene calls are TRBV6-5 and TRBJ1-1; tentatively, D is TRBD1 (5 bases). The V and J ends lost 6 bases and 5 bases respectively, with 16 bases between them. The CDR3 consists of 14 residues. The germline V gene encodes CDR1 MNHEY and CDR2 SVGAGI. CDR3 loop: CASRKEGPRTEAFF. In DNA form, the CDR3 reads TGTGCCAGCAGAAAGGAGGGACCGCGGACTGAAGCTTTCTTT.

The chain combines TRBV18 with TRBJ2-5; the match to TRBD2 covers 10 bases. From germline, CDR1 is KGHSH and CDR2 LQKENI. V shed 2 bases, J shed 2 bases, and the junction held 2 bases outside the gene matches. The CDR3 loop spans 15 amino acids. CDR3 DNA sequence: TGTGCCAGCTCACCAACTAGCGGGGCACAAGAGACCCAGTACTTC. Amino acid sequence: CASSPTSGAQETQYF.

This chain connects TRBV5-4 to TRBJ2-5; D perhaps matches TRBD1 (5 bases). Germline V CDR1 and CDR2: SGHNT, YYREEE (reference sequence). The CDR3 consists of 14 residues. The germline V and J ends were trimmed by 0 bases and 6 bases, with 12 bases remaining between them. The CDR3 DNA reads as TGTGCCAGCAGCTTGGCCTCGGCAGGGAAGACCCAGTACTTC. This encodes CASSLASAGKTQYF.

The rearrangement joins TRBV12-3 or TRBV12-4 to TRBJ2-5, with D maybe TRBD1 (6 bases). The CDR3 has 13 amino acids. The ends were cut back, 5 bases at V and 3 bases at J, with 10 bases in the middle. The CDR3 nucleotides are TGTGCCAGCAGTCTCCCAGGGGAAGAGACCCAGTACTTC. Protein sequence: CASSLPGEETQYF.

This chain connects TRBV21-1 to TRBJ2-7; the table's D gene call, TRBD2, was not cross checked with the DNA. TRBV21-1 is termed a pseudogene. This CDR3 region has 12 residues. Written as DNA, the CDR3 is TGTGCCAGCAGCAAGGTTCGGTACGAGCAGTACTTC. Protein product: CASSKVRYEQYF.

This clone was observed a single time. The CDR3 sequence is CASSPPATPEQYF. The CDR3 coding sequence is TGTGCCAGCTCACCACCGGCGACTCCCGAGCAGTACTTC. The rearrangement links TRBV18 to TRBJ2-7, with unresolved D. The length of the CDR3 is 13 residues. Per the germline V gene, CDR1 is KGHSH and CDR2 is LQKENI. Trimming took 0 bases from V and 6 from J, leaving 9 bases between them.

The chain's CDR3 is CASSPSGGRDNEQFF. The CDR3 coding sequence is TGCGCCAGCAGCCCTAGCGGGGGGCGGGACAATGAGCAGTTCTTC. This chain links TRBV5-1 with TRBJ2-1, with 11 bases fitting TRBD2. V was pared by 4 bases and J by 5 bases, with 5 bases of the junction left unmatched. The germline gives CDR1 SGHRS, CDR2 YFSETQ. The CDR3 covers 15 residues.

This clone was seen a handful of times. This chain connects TRBV30 to TRBJ1-5, with TRBD1 matching 9 bases. CDR1 and CDR2 from the germline V gene are GTSNPN and SVGIG (reference sequence). V lost 3 bases and J lost 7; bases outside the gene matches: 7. The CDR3 spans 14 residues. The CDR3 DNA is TGTGCCTGGAGGCGGACAGGGGTTCAGCAGCCCCAGCATTTT. Translation gives CAWRRTGVQQPQHF.

This clone came up a few times. The CDR3 is CASTEEYTEAFF. The CDR3 DNA reads as TGTGCCAGCACCGAGGAGTACACTGAAGCTTTCTTT. This chain joins TRBV6-5 and TRBJ1-1, with unresolved D. Germline loops: CDR1 MNHEY, CDR2 SVGAGI. With 7 bases removed from V and 3 bases from J, the gap between germline ends came to 9 bases. This CDR3 is built from 12 residues.